This TCR beta chain emerged from a study of somatic mutations in cytotoxic T cells in rheumatoid arthritis (dated by TCRdb to the late 2010s). Background for the entire study: Right after diagnosis and prior to the start of any treatment, about 29 ml EDTA of peripheral blood was drawn from patients. Some V beta antibody-stained T-cell populations were flow-sorted on a FACSAria II or Sony SH800 at nearly 100% purity, and sorted V beta1+ cells also underwent TCRB sequencing. Patients and controls did not essentially differ in median age, which was nearly identical between the groups. Whether expanded CD8+ T-cell clones in untreated, newly diagnosed rheumatoid arthritis carry somatic mutations was the study question, and clonality was characterized with TCRB deep sequencing. For roughly 61 rheumatoid arthritis patients and fewer than 25 healthy controls, TCRB deep sequencing was carried out. Here is what the overall study found, with its caveats: The expanded CD8+ clones had unknown antigen targets, and not appearing in virus-specific databases did not rule out that they were virus-specific. Rheumatoid arthritis patients and age-matched healthy controls did not significantly differ in CD8+ T-cell clonality. Several identical CD8+ TCRB sequences were found in both blood and synovial fluid, and in about an eighth of the roughly 60 patients the largest CD8+ clone exceeded 20% of CD8+ cells. Healthy controls showed no age-related increase in CD8+ clonality, whereas patients did (Spearman r ~ 0.49). The slight underrepresentation of TRBV07 in patients was not corrected for multiple comparisons.

V drops 2 bases and J drops 4 bases, leaving 15 bases in between. Its CDR3 holds 15 amino acids, cysteine through phenylalanine. Of the read, only the CDR3 DNA is kept; its 45 bases are in frame from base 1. The germline V gene sets CDR1 to SGHTA and CDR2 to FQGNSA. In its sample, this clone was seen once. Its antigen has not been determined. Within one base of it there is no much larger clone, and no base qualities were kept. Positive magnetic bead selection on an AutoMACS was used to isolate CD4+ and CD8+ cells, with flow cytometry used to check purity. Initial screening for clonal expansions relied on flow cytometry with a TCR V beta antibody panel, after which sorted CD8+ fractions underwent TCRB deep sequencing for characterization. Peripheral blood mononuclear cells were obtained using density gradient separation with Ficoll-Paque PLUS. Nucleospin Tissue or Tissue XS kits were used to extract DNA from CD4-enriched, CD8-enriched or PBMC samples, and a Qubit 2.0 fluorometer was used for quantification.

Genomic DNA underwent TCRB CDR3 sequencing using the immunoSEQ assay. Turning to the authors' computational methods: When patient CD8+ clones exceeding 1% were checked against published virus-specific TCRB sequences, only a few matched. The analyses included only productive TCRB rearrangements. Clonality was calculated as a Shannon entropy-based productive clonality index, and a clone was defined by a unique TCRB CDR3 sequence. The template counts of each clone relative to the total templates per sample were used to calculate repertoire overlap between two samples. V-gene usage from TCRB sequencing and V-gene usage measured by flow cytometry were correlated (Spearman r of around 0.6). TCRdb provides this immuneACCESS table in a form limited to in-frame rearrangements. Some clones are lacking; in checked studies, under half of them reflect an unresolved V gene, and why the rest are absent is not known. V and J calls and clone size are copied from that table; D and trimming were computed from the DNA. This sample holds about 29,000 clones; approximately 86% were observed only once. The biggest ten clones account for more than 8% of the sample.

The sequence is built from TRBV7-2 and TRBJ2-7; a tentative D match to TRBD1 spans 8 bases. This sequence was found in an adult with rheumatoid arthritis. The sequencing input was CD8+ T cells sorted from blood. The CDR3 corresponds to CASSLIQGGDYEQYF. In nucleotides, the sequence is TGTGCCAGCAGCTTAATACAGGGGGGGGATTACGAGCAGTACTTC.